This TCR beta chain was sequenced during a study of blood T cell repertoires in COVID-19. V dropped 5 bases and J dropped 3 bases, with 19 bases sitting between them. CDR1 and CDR2 from the germline V gene are LGHNT and FRNRAP. The CDR3 length is 16 residues. Sequencing used immunoSEQ multiplex PCR; TCRdb keeps in-frame clones, though not all of them. The repertoire has about 200,000 clones, 83% of them found once; the top ten carry 2% to 3%. The rearrangement links TRBV12-5 to TRBJ1-2, with a weak D call TRBD1 (5 bases). Sequenced: peripheral blood. The source of this sequence is a woman between 35 and 50 years old with active or convalescent COVID-19. DNA of the CDR3: TGTGCTAGTGGTCAAAGCGGGGGTTACCTAGACTATGGCTACACCTTC. Its translation: CASGQSGGYLDYGYTF.